One T cell receptor beta chain is described in this entry. These data belong to a study of blood T cell repertoires in COVID-19. Across the study: Some COVID-19 samples were acute and others convalescent; all came from the United States, Italy and Spain. PBMCs, B-cell-depleted T cells, or T cells were the source of the cDNA or gDNA that made up the material.

V lost 5 bases and J lost 5; bases outside the gene matches: 5. This CDR3 has 14 residues. CDR1 and CDR2 from the germline V gene are LGHNA and YSLEER. In the source study's methods: Scientists estimated how many nucleated cells there were by amplifying reference gene primers. Data came from immunoSEQ multiplex PCR; TCRdb stores just in-frame clones and leaves some out. The DNA gave D and trimming, while V, J and clone size come from that table. The sample holds 20,000 to 30,000 clones, 82% seen once. This sequence joins TRBV4-3 and TRBJ2-1, with 8 bases lining up with TRBD2. What was sequenced was peripheral blood. The sequence was collected from a human donor in a cohort sampled during active COVID-19. CDR3 sequence: CASSDGGADNEQFF. In DNA, the CDR3 is TGCGCCAGCAGCGACGGGGGGGCCGACAATGAGCAGTTCTTC.